This T cell receptor (beta chain) was documented in a study of control samples from healthy donors and cancer patients. Germline trimming cut 4 bases from V and 0 bases from J; bases unmatched to any gene: 1. Germline CDR1 and CDR2: LGHDT and YNNKEL (reference sequence). CDR3 length equals 15 residues. Generated by immunoSEQ multiplex PCR, the TCRdb table keeps only in-frame clones and is missing some. The table lists about 140,000 clones, more than 80% of them singletons. This rearrangement joins TRBV3-1 (or the pseudogene TRBV3-2) to TRBJ2-7, with 12 bases identical to TRBD2. Source material: blood. This TCR came from a man younger than 35 in good health. The CDR3 sequence: CASSPTSGSSYEQYF. The CDR3 DNA follows: TGTGCCAGCAGCCCGACTAGCGGGAGCTCCTACGAGCAGTACTTC.